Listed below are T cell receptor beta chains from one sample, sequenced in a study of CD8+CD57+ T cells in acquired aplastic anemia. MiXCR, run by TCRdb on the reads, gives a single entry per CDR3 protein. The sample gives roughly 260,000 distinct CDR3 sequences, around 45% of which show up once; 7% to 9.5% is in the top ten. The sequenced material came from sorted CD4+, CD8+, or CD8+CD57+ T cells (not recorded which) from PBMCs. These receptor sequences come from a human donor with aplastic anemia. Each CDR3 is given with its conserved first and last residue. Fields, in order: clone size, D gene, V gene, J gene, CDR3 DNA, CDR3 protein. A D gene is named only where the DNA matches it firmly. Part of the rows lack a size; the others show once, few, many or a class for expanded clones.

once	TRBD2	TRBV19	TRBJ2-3	TGTGCCAGTAGTGGACTAGCGGGGGCTAGCACAGATACGCAGTATTTT	CASSGLAGASTDTQYF
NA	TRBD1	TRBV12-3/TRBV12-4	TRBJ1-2	TGTGCCAGCGCCAAATCGGAGGGGGCTAGTGGCTACACCTTC	CASAKSEGASGYTF
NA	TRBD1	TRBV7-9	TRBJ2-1	TGTGCCAGCAGCCCCCGGGACAGGGCTAAAAATGAGCAGTTCTTC	CASSPRDRAKNEQFF
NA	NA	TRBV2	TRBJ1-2	TGTGCCAGCAGCCAAGGGGCCTTACTCTACTATGGCTACACCTTC	CASSQGALLYYGYTF
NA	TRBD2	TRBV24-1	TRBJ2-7	TGTGCCACACGGGCGGGGGGCTCCTACGAGCAGTACTTC	CATRAGGSYEQYF
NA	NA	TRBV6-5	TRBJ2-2	TGTGCCAGCAATGCGGGGGAGCTGTTTTTT	CASNAGELFF
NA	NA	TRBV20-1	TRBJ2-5	TGCAGTGCTAGAATGTCAGCTCAAGAGACCCAGTACTTC	CSARMSAQETQYF
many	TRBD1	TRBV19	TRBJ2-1	TGTGCCAGTAGTATAGGTCGGGGGGACAGGGACTCCTACAATGAGCAGTTCTTC	CASSIGRGDRDSYNEQFF
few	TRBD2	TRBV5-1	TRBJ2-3	TGCGCCAGCAGCTTGGTGCCTAGCGGGGGGGAGGATACGCAGTATTTT	CASSLVPSGGEDTQYF
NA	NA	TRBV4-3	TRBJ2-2	TGCGCCAGCAGCCAAGCCGAAACCTTGAACACCGGGGAGCTGTTTTTT	CASSQAETLNTGELFF
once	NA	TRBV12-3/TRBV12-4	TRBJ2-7	TGTGCCAGCGGCAGGGTATTCGACGAGCAGTACTTC	CASGRVFDEQYF
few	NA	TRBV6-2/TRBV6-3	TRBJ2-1	TGTGCCAGCACCGACCTCGAATCCTACAATGAGCAGTTCTTC	CASTDLESYNEQFF
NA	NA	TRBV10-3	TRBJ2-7	TGTGCCATCAGTGAGAATAAGGGGGAGGGGCAGTACTTC	CAISENKGEGQYF
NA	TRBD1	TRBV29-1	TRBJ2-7	TGCAGCGTTGGGGGACAGGGGGTCGACGAGCAGTACTTC	CSVGGQGVDEQYF
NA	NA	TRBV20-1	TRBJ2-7	TGCAGTGCTAGAGGGGCGGGTTTATCCTACGAGCAGTACTTC	CSARGAGLSYEQYF
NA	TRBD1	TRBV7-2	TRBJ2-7	TGTGCCAGCAGCCGAGACAGGGCTGACGAGCAGTACTTC	CASSRDRADEQYF
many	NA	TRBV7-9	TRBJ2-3	TGTGCCAGCAGCACACAGACCGGGAGCACAGATACGCAGTATTTT	CASSTQTGSTDTQYF
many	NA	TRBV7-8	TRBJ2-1	TGTGCCAGCAGCTCACCGCCCTACAATGAGCAGTTCTTC	CASSSPPYNEQFF
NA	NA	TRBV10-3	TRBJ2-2	TGTGCCATCAGCCAGGAGCTAAACACCGGGGAGCTGTTTTTT	CAISQELNTGELFF
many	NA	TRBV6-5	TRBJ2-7	TGTGCCAGCAGCCCGAACATGGGGTCGGGCGAGCAGTACTTC	CASSPNMGSGEQYF
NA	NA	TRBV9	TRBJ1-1	TGTGCCAGCAGCATATCGACAGGTGGGGGAGCTTTCTTT	CASSISTGGGAFF
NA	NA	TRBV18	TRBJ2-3	TGTGCCAGCTCGCAAGAGGGGGGAAAGTACACAGATACGCAGTATTTT	CASSQEGGKYTDTQYF
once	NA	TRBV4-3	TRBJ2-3	TGCGCCAGCAAAGGGGCGGGAAACACAGATACGCAGTATTTT	CASKGAGNTDTQYF
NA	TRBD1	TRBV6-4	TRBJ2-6	TGTGCCAGCAGTTCTACCCGCCAGGGGGCCGGCTCTGGGGCCAACGTCCTGACTTTC	CASSSTRQGAGSGANVLTF
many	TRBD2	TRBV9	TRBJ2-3	TGTGCCAGCAGCGTAGAAGCCCTCGAGCGGGGGAACACAGATACGCAGTATTTT	CASSVEALERGNTDTQYF
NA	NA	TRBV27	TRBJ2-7	TGTGCCAGCAGTTTTTCGAGGGTTGGCTACGAGCAGTACTTC	CASSFSRVGYEQYF
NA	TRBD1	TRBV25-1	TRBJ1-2	TGTGCCCGCCGAACAGGGGAGGGCTGCTATGGCTACACCTTC	CARRTGEGCYGYTF
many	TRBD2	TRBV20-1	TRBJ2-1	TGCAGTGCTAGAGAAGGGGTTATAGCGGGGGCCTACAATGAGCAGTTCTTC	CSAREGVIAGAYNEQFF
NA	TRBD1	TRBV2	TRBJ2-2	TGTGCCAGCACCTCTGAGGGGGCCACAATTAACACCGGGGAGCTGTTTTTT	CASTSEGATINTGELFF
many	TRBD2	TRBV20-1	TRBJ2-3	TGCAGTGCTAGAGATCTCGGGGGGGACACAGATACGCAGTATTTT	CSARDLGGDTDTQYF
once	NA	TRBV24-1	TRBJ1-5	TGTGCCACCAGTGCCCAGGGGAATCAGCCCCAGCATTTT	CATSAQGNQPQHF
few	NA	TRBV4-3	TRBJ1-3	TGCGCCAGCAGCCAAGGTCTCTCGGCCGCTGGAAACACCATATATTTT	CASSQGLSAAGNTIYF
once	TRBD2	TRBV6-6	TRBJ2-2	TGTGCCAGCAGTCAACTAGCGGGGGGGCCCGTCGGGGAGCTGTTTTTT	CASSQLAGGPVGELFF
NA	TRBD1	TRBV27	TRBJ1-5	TGTGCCAGCAGTTTAAAGGGCAGGGGGGGCAATCAGCCCCAGCATTTT	CASSLKGRGGNQPQHF
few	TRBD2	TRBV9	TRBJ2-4	TGTGCCAGCAGCGTAGCTAGCGCTGGCGGAGCGGGAGGAGAAGACATTCAGTACTTC	CASSVASAGGAGGEDIQYF
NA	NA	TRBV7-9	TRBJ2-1	TGTGCCAGCAGTGAAACAGGGTCCAATGAGCAGTTCTTC	CASSETGSNEQFF
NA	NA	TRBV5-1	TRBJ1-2	TGCGCCAGCAGCTCAGGGGTGGGAGGCTACACCTTC	CASSSGVGGYTF
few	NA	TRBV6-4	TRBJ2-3	TGTGCCAGCAGTGACTCGGGGGGGGGCCCCACAGATACGCAGTATTTT	CASSDSGGGPTDTQYF
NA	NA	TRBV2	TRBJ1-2	TGTGCCAGCAGTGAACGTCAGGGAGGGGGGGGGGGCTACACCTTC	CASSERQGGGGGYTF
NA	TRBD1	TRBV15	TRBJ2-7	TGTGCCACCAGCCGAGCGGACAGGGGATACTCCTACGAGCAGTACTTC	CATSRADRGYSYEQYF
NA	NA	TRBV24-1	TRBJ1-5	TGTGCCACCAGTTCCTCTCGGGGGGTTCGTCAGCCCCAGCATTTT	CATSSSRGVRQPQHF
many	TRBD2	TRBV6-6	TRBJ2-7	TGTGCCAGCAGTTACTCGAAGCGGGACGCTTACTTC	CASSYSKRDAYF
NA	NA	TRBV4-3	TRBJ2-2	TGCGCCAGCAGCCAAGATCTGGACAGATACACCGGGGAGCTGTTTTTT	CASSQDLDRYTGELFF
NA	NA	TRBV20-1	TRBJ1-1	TGCAGCCTCCATGTGGTAAGCACGAACACTGAAGCTTTCTTT	CSLHVVSTNTEAFF
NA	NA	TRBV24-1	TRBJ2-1	TGTGCCACCAGTGACCGGGAGTCCTACAATGAGCAGTTCTTC	CATSDRESYNEQFF
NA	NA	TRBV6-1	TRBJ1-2	TGTGCCAGCAGTGAAGCGTGGGAGGCAGGCACCTTC	CASSEAWEAGTF
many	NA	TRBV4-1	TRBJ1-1	TGCGCCAGCAGCCAGACAGGAGGGAGGACGAACACTGAAGCTTTCTTT	CASSQTGGRTNTEAFF
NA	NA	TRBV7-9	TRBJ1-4	TGTGCCAGCAGCCCGCGGGACAACTATGAAAAACTGTTTTTT	CASSPRDNYEKLFF
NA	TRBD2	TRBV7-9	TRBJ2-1	TGTGCCAGCAGCTTAGCCCGGACTAGCGGGAGGGTTAATGAGCAGTTCTTC	CASSLARTSGRVNEQFF
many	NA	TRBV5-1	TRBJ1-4	TGCGCCAGCAGCCCCGAGGGGGGCCCTAATGAAAAACTGTTTTTT	CASSPEGGPNEKLFF
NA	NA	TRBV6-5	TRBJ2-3	TGTGCCAGCAGGCCCGGGAAAGGGTCCAACACAGATACGCAGTATTTT	CASRPGKGSNTDTQYF
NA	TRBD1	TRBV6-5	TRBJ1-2	TGTGCCAGCAGCAAGATGGGACAGCCTAACTATGGCTACACCTTC	CASSKMGQPNYGYTF
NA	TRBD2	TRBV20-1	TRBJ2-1	TGCAGTGCTAAAGCGGGGGGGCCTCGTTTAGAAAATGAGCAGTTCTTC	CSAKAGGPRLENEQFF
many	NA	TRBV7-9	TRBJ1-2	TGTGCCAGCAGCTTTTACCAGGAGCTTGGCTACACCTTC	CASSFYQELGYTF
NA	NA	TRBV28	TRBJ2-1	TGTGCCAGCAGTGGATTAGCGACGGGATCTTTGAACAATGAGCAGTTCTTC	CASSGLATGSLNNEQFF
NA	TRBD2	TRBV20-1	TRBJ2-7	TGCAGTGCAGCAGGGCGGGAGGGATACGAGCAGTACTTC	CSAAGREGYEQYF
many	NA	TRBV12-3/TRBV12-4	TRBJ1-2	TGTGCCAGCAGTCAGGACAGTACGAGGTATGGCTACACCTTC	CASSQDSTRYGYTF
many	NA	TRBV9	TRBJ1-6	TGTGCCAGCAGCGTAAGGGACATCGGTTCACCCCTCCACTTT	CASSVRDIGSPLHF
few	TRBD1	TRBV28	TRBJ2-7	TGTGCCAGCAGGATGGGACAGGGGGCTCCCTACGAGCAGTACTTC	CASRMGQGAPYEQYF